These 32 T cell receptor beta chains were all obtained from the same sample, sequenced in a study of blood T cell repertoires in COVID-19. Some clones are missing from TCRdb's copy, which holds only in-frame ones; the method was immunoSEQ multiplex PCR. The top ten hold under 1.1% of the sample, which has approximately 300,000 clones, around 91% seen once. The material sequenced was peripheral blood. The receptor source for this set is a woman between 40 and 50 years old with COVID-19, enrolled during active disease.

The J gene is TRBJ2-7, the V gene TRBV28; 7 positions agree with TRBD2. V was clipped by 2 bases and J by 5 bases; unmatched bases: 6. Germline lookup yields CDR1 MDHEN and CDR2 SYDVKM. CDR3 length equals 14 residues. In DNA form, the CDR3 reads TGTGCCAGCAGTTTAGCGGGAGTCTTTAACGAGCAGTACTTC. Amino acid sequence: CASSLAGVFNEQYF.

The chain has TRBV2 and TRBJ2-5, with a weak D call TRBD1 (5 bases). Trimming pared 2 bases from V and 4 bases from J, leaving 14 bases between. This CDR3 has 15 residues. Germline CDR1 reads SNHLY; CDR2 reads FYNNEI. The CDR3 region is CASSELAGLIETQYF. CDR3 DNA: TGTGCCAGCAGTGAACTGGCAGGGCTCATAGAGACCCAGTACTTC.

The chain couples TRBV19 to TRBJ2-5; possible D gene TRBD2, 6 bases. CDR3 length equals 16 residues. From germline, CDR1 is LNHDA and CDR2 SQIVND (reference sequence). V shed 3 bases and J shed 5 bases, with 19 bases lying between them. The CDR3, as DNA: TGTGCCAGTAGTATCACCGGGACTGGGGCCGGGGAGACCCAGTACTTC. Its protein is CASSITGTGAGETQYF.

DNA of the CDR3: TGTGCCAGCAGCTTGATCGGGGTCGGGGAGCTGTTTTTT. Amino acids: CASSLIGVGELFF. The chain couples TRBV3-1 (or the pseudogene TRBV3-2) to TRBJ2-2; the D gene is possibly TRBD2 (5 bases). The germline gives CDR1 LGHDT, CDR2 YNNKEL (reference sequence). The CDR3 is 13 amino acids. With 5 bases removed from V and 7 bases from J, the gap between germline ends came to 11 bases.

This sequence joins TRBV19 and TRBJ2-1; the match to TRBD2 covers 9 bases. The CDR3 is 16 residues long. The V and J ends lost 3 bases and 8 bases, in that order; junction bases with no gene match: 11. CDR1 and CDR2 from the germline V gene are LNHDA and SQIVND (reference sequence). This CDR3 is CASSMVGAGGLDEQFF. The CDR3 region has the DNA TGTGCCAGTAGTATGGTCGGGGCGGGAGGGTTGGATGAGCAGTTCTTC.

The CDR3 DNA is TGTGCCAGCAATCCGGACAGGGCATACAATGAGCAGTTCTTC. This encodes CASNPDRAYNEQFF. The rearrangement links TRBV7-2 to TRBJ2-1; TRBD1 matches at 8 bases. Per the germline V gene, CDR1 is SGHTA and CDR2 is FQGNSA. V lost 7 bases and J lost 4; bases outside the gene matches: 6. CDR3 length: 14 amino acids.

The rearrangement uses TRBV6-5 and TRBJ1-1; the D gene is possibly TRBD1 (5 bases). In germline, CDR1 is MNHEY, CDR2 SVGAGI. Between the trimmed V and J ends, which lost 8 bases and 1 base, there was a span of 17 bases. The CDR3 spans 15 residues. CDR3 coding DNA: TGTGCCAGCGGGGGGTGGAGATTCCCGAACACTGAAGCTTTCTTT. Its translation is CASGGWRFPNTEAFF.

The CDR3 coding sequence is TGTGCCAGCAGTTACCCGATAGCGGGGGCTAACACCGGGGAGCTGTTTTTT. It specifies CASSYPIAGANTGELFF. The rearrangement uses TRBV6-2 or TRBV6-3 and TRBJ2-2; 9 nucleotides align to TRBD2. Per germline, CDR1 MNHEY and CDR2 SVGEGT. V dropped 2 bases and J dropped 2; count of bases not matched to a gene: 6. This CDR3 is built from 17 residues.

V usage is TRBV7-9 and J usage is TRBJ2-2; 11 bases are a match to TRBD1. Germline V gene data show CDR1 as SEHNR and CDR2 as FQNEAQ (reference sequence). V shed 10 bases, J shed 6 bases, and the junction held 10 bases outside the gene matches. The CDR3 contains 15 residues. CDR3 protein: CATLTGTGGPGELFF. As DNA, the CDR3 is TGTGCCACCTTAACCGGGACAGGGGGACCCGGGGAGCTGTTTTTT.

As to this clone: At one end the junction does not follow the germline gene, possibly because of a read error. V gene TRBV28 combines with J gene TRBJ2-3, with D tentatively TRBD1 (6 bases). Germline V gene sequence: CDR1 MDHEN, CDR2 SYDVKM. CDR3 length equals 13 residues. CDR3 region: CASSSGTDRRTVF. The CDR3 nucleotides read TGTGCCAGCAGCTCAGGCACCGACAGGCGTACTGTTTTT.

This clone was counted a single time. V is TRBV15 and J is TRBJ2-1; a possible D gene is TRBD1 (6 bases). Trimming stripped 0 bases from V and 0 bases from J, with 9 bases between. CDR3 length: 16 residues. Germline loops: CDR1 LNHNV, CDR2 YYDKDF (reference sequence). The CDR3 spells CATSRDQGSSYNEQFF. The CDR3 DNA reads TGTGCCACCAGCAGAGATCAGGGGAGCTCCTACAATGAGCAGTTCTTC.

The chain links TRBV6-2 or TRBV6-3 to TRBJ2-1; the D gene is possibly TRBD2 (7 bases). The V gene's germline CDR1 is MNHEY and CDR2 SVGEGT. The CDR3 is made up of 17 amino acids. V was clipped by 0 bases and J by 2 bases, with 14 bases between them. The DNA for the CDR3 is TGTGCCAGCAGTTACTCAAAAGAGGGGGGGGCCTACAATGAGCAGTTCTTC. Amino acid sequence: CASSYSKEGGAYNEQFF.

This CDR3 is CASSILAGGAYEQYF. The DNA for the CDR3 is TGTGCCAGTAGTATCTTGGCGGGAGGTGCTTACGAGCAGTACTTC. J is TRBJ2-7 and V is TRBV19; 8 bases map to TRBD2. V trimming: 3 bases; J trimming: 4 bases; junction bases outside the gene matches: 8. Germline values: CDR1 LNHDA, CDR2 SQIVND (reference sequence). This CDR3 has 15 residues.

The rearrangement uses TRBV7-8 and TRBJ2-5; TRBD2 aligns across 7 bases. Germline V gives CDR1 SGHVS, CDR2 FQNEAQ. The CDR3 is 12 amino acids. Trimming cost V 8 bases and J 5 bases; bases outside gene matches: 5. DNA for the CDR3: TGTGCCAGCCTCCCCGGGGGGGAGACCCAGTACTTC. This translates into CASLPGGETQYF.

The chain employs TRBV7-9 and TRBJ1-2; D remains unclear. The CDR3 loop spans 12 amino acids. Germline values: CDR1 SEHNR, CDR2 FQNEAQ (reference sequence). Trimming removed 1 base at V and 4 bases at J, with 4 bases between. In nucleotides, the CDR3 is TGTGCCAGCAGCTTAGGTATCTATGGCTACACCTTC. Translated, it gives CASSLGIYGYTF.

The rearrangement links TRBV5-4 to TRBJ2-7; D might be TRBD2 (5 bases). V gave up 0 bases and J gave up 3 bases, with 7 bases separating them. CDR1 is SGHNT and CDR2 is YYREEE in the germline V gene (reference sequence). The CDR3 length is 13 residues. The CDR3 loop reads CASSLEGVYEQYF. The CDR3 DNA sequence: TGTGCCAGCAGCTTGGAGGGAGTCTACGAGCAGTACTTC.

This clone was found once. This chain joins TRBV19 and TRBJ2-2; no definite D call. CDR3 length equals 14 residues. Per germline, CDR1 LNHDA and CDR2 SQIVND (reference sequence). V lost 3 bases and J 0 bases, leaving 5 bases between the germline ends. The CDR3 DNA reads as TGTGCCAGTAGTATGACACCGAACACCGGGGAGCTGTTTTTT. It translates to CASSMTPNTGELFF.

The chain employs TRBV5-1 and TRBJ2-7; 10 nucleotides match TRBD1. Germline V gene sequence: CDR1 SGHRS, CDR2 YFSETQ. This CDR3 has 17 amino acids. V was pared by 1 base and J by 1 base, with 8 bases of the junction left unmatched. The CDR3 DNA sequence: TGCGCCAGCAGCTTGTCCGTTCGGACAGGGGGTTCCTACGAGCAGTACTTC. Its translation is CASSLSVRTGGSYEQYF.

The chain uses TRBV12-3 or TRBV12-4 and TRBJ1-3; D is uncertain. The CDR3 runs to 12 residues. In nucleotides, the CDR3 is TGTGCTTTCAGCGGGTCTGGAAACACCATATATTTT. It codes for CAFSGSGNTIYF.

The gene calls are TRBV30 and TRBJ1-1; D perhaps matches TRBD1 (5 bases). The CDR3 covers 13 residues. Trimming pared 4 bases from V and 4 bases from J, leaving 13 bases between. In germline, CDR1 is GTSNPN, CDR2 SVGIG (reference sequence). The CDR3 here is CAWNGGYGTEAFF. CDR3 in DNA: TGTGCCTGGAACGGGGGTTATGGCACTGAAGCTTTCTTT.

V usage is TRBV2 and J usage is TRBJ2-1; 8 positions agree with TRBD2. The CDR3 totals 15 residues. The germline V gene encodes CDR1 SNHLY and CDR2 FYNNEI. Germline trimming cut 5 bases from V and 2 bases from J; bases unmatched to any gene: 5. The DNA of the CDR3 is TGTGCCAGCAGTAGGGGCGGGGGGCCCTACAATGAGCAGTTCTTC. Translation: CASSRGGGPYNEQFF.

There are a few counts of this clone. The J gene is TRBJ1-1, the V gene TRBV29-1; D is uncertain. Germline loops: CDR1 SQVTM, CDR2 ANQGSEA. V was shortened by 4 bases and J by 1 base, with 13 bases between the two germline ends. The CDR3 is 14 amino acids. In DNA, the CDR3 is TGCAGCGTTGTCCGACACGTATCGAACACTGAAGCTTTCTTT. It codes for CSVVRHVSNTEAFF.

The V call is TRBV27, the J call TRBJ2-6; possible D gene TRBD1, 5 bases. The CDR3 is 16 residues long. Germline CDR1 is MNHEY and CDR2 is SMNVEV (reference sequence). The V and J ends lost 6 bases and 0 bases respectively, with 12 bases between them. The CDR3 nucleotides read TGTGCCAGCAGGAAATCTGACAGCTCTGGGGCCAACGTCCTGACTTTC. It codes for CASRKSDSSGANVLTF.

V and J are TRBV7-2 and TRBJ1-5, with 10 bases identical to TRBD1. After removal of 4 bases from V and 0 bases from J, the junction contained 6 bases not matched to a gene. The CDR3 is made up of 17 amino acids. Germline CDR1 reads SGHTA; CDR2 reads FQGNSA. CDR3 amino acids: CASSSPRTGGSNQPQHF. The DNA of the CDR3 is TGTGCCAGCAGCTCACCTCGGACAGGGGGTAGCAATCAGCCCCAGCATTTT.

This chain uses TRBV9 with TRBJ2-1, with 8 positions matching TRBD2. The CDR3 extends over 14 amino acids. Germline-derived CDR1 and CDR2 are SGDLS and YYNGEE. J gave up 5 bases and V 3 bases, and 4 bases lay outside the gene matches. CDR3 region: CASSAILADNEQFF. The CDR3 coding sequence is TGTGCCAGCAGCGCAATACTAGCGGACAATGAGCAGTTCTTC.

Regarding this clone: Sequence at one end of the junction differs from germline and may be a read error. The CDR3 region is CASSLAGGPYNEQFF. The CDR3, as DNA: TGTGCCAGCAGTCTAGCGGGGGGGCCCTATAATGAGCAGTTCTTC. The rearrangement joins TRBV6-4 to TRBJ2-1; TRBD2 matches at 12 bases. The germline CDR1 and CDR2 sequences are MRHNA and SNTAGT. The CDR3 extends over 15 amino acids.

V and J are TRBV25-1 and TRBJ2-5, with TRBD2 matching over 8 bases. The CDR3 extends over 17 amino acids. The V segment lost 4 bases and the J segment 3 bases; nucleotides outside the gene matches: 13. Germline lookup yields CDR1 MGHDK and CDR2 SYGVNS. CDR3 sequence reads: CASSARGGLLREETQYF. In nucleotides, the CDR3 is TGTGCCAGCAGTGCCCGGGGGGGCCTTTTGAGGGAAGAGACCCAGTACTTC.

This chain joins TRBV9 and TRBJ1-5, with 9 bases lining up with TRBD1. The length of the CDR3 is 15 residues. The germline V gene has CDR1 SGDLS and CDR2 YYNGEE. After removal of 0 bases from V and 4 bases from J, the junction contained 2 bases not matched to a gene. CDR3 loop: CASSVAGTGNQPQHF. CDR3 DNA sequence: TGTGCCAGCAGCGTAGCGGGGACAGGGAATCAGCCCCAGCATTTT.

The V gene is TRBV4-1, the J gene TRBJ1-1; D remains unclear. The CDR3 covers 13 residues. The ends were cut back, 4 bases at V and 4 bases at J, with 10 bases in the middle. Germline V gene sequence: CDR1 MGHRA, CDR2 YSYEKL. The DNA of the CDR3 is TGCGCCAGCAGCCCGGTCGGGGTCACTGAAGCTTTCTTT. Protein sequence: CASSPVGVTEAFF.

CDR3 loop: CASSSRTTYTSTDTQYF. CDR3 DNA sequence: TGTGCCAGCAGTTCCAGGACTACCTATACTAGCACAGATACGCAGTATTTT. V is TRBV27 and J is TRBJ2-3; TRBD2 is a possible D gene (6 bases). Germline V lookup: CDR1 MNHEY, CDR2 SMNVEV (reference sequence). The CDR3 spans 17 residues. With 4 bases removed from V and 0 bases from J, the gap between germline ends came to 17 bases.

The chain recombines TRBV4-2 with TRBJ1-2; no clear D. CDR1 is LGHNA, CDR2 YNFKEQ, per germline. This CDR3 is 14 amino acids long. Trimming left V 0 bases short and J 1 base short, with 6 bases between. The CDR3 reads CASSQDNSNYGYTF. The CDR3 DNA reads TGTGCCAGCAGCCAAGATAACAGTAACTATGGCTACACCTTC.

The DNA of the CDR3 is TGTGCCAGCGGCAGGGAGGTGGGTCAGCCCCAGCATTTT. Protein product: CASGREVGQPQHF. The V gene is TRBV2, the J gene TRBJ1-5; a possible D gene is TRBD1 (5 bases). Trimming left V 8 bases short and J 6 bases short, with 14 bases between. Germline V gene sequence: CDR1 SNHLY, CDR2 FYNNEI. The CDR3 is 13 residues long. Full variable domain (rest looked up from reference TRBV2 and TRBJ1-5): EPEVTQTPSHQVTQMGQEVILRCVPISNHLYFYWYRQILGQKVEFLVSFYNNEISEKSEIFDDQFSVERPDGSNFTLKIRSTKLEDSAMYFCASGREVGQPQHFGDGTRLSIL.